This T cell receptor (beta chain) was recovered during a study of memory CD4+ T cells and cytomegalovirus serostatus. After removal of 11 bases from V and 10 bases from J, the junction contained 14 bases not matched to a gene. The CDR3 is 14 amino acids. Germline assignment: CDR1 MNHEY and CDR2 SVGAGI. Single viable CD3+CD4+CD8-CD45RO+ cells were sorted as the memory CD4+ T cells. Serum IgG to CMV pp150, pp28, p38 and p52 defined serostatus. Findings of the study overall: Each of approximately 70 CMV-associated TCRbeta sequences occurred in one to five individuals. The CMV-associated TCR signature appears largely within the CD4+ memory repertoire.

This clone was seen a few times. Its antigen is still unknown. Here immunoSEQ multiplex PCR was the method, and the copy in TCRdb shows in-frame clones only, minus some. The sample consists of about 80,000 clones, around 80% of them appearing once. The receptor was isolated from an adult in good health and CMV-seronegative. The sample taken for sequencing was memory CD4+ T cells from blood. The J gene is TRBJ1-6, the V gene TRBV6-5; 7 nucleotides agree with TRBD1. The CDR3 sequence is CAASIQGIGSPLHF. DNA for the CDR3: TGTGCCGCTTCGATACAGGGGATTGGGTCACCCCTCCACTTT.